This TCR beta chain was found in a study of glioma-infiltrating T cells after dendritic cell vaccination. In the study overall: Autologous tumor lysate was loaded overnight onto monocyte-derived dendritic cells grown approximately seven days with IL-4 and GM-CSF. General study points: Estimated pretreatment TIL content predicted outcome after dendritic cell vaccination.

The PCR used 60 V beta and 13 J beta primers. Clones were read by immunoSEQ multiplex PCR, and TCRdb kept only the in-frame ones, dropping some. Among under 100,000 clones listed, roughly 84% were seen once. Before vaccination, two weeks after the third vaccination, and at progression, PBMC were collected. Germline trimming cut 1 base from V and 4 bases from J; bases unmatched to any gene: 5. CDR1 is LNHNV, CDR2 YYDKDF, per germline (reference sequence). This CDR3 is 15 amino acids long. Comment on this clone: The antigen is undetermined.

The V gene is TRBV15, the J gene TRBJ2-7, with TRBD1 matching over 9 bases. The source material was blood, sampled before dendritic cell vaccination. The source is a human donor with glioblastoma. For the CDR3, the DNA is TGTGCCACCAGCAGAGTTTACAGGGGGCTTTACGAGCAGTACTTC. It is translated as CATSRVYRGLYEQYF.